This TCR beta chain was sequenced for a study of early T cells in non-severe SARS-CoV-2 infection. For the study at large: Sequencing of bulk RNA from unsorted whole blood was done, without chain pairing.

TCRdb re-analysed the 5' RACE reads in MiXCR, keeping a single row per CDR3 protein. Seen here are 65,000 to 95,000 distinct CDR3 sequences, approximately 5% observed once, and the top ten hold about 7%. Ten or more counts support this clonotype. CDR3 length: 16 residues. Germline-derived CDR1 and CDR2 are SGHAT and FQNNGV. V shed 1 base, J shed 6 bases, and the junction held 7 bases outside the gene matches. The specimen comprised whole blood, sampled at baseline. This clonotype was sampled from an adult who was a healthcare worker with PCR-confirmed SARS-CoV-2 infection or an uninfected control (not recorded which). The J gene is TRBJ2-1, the V gene TRBV11-2; 9 positions agree with TRBD1. The CDR3 spells CASSLVGGTGSNEQFF. The CDR3 bases are TGTGCCAGCAGCTTAGTAGGTGGGACAGGGAGCAATGAGCAGTTCTTC.